This TCR beta chain was recorded in a study of blood T cell repertoires in COVID-19. V was trimmed by 6 bases and J by 7 bases, leaving 9 bases between them. The CDR3 has 12 amino acids. Looked up from germline, CDR1 is MNHEY and CDR2 is SMNVEV (reference sequence). Measured with immunoSEQ multiplex PCR; TCRdb has only the in-frame clones, and not every one. The sample holds fewer than 250,000 clones, around 81% seen once. Sequenced material: peripheral blood. This sequence originates from a man aged 55 to 69 with COVID-19, enrolled during active disease. The rearrangement uses TRBV27 and TRBJ1-4; D gene unclear. The CDR3 protein is CASRTPGEKLFF. In DNA, the CDR3 is TGTGCCAGCAGGACCCCGGGTGAAAAACTGTTTTTT.